This TCR beta chain was documented in a study of blood T cells in healthy people across ages. This CDR3 has 14 amino acids. V was trimmed by 7 bases and J by 11 bases, leaving 23 bases between them. This clonotype has ten or more counts. Alongside a J-beta primer mix, a sample-barcoded 5' primer served in a second PCR lasting about 7 to 12 cycles. MiXCR was run by TCRdb on the 5' RACE reads, yielding one entry per CDR3 protein. The repertoire holds some 1.5 million distinct CDR3 sequences, about 28% seen once, with 6.5% to 8.5% in the top ten. The sequenced sample was blood. This chain uses TRBV12-3 or TRBV12-4 with TRBJ2-5; D is possibly TRBD1 (6 bases). The TCR sequence derives from a woman under 40 in good health. CDR3 sequence (DNA): TGTGCCAGCACACCCACGGGGAAGAAGGGGGAGCAGTACTTC. Its translation: CASTPTGKKGEQYF.